This T cell receptor beta chain was obtained from a study of blood T cell repertoires in COVID-19. As originally analysed: By means of reference gene primer amplification, nucleated cell counts were estimated. The protocol was immunoSEQ multiplex PCR, while the TCRdb copy is restricted to in-frame clones and leaves out a portion. The DNA was the basis for D and trimming; V, J and clone size are from that table. The sample holds a few hundred thousand clones, approximately 86% seen once. V was cut by 8 bases and J by 1 base, with 14 bases left in between. The CDR3 loop spans 15 amino acids. The germline V gene has CDR1 ENHRY and CDR2 SYGVKD.

The sequenced sample was PBMCs or T cells enriched from blood (not recorded which). The chain has TRBV10-3 and TRBJ2-2; D is possibly TRBD2 (5 bases). The clonotype comes from a woman aged 40 to 50 with acute COVID-19. CDR3 sequence (DNA): TGTGCCATCTGGCCGGACTGGGAGAACACCGGGGAGCTGTTTTTT. Protein product: CAIWPDWENTGELFF.